The 29 T cell receptor beta chains listed next were all sequenced from one sample in a study of blood T cells in healthy people across ages. With a J-beta primer mix and a sample-barcoded 5' primer, a second PCR ran roughly 7 to 11 cycles. Using its own MiXCR run on the 5' RACE reads, TCRdb lists one record per CDR3 protein. The repertoire holds about 900,000 distinct CDR3 sequences, with around two thirds as singletons. The sequencing sample was made of blood. These receptors came from a man younger than 40 in good health.

This chain links TRBV6-2 or TRBV6-3 with TRBJ2-5, with TRBD2 matching over 10 bases. Gene TRBJ2-1 matches the end of the DNA better, so the J call may be wrong. Germline CDR1 and CDR2: MNHEY and SVGEGT. CDR3 length: 19 residues. CDR3 DNA sequence: TGTGCCAGCAGTTACTCGATCTCGGGACTAGCGACGGTCCAAGAGACCCAGTTCTTC. Translation gives CASSYSISGLATVQETQFF.

This chain connects TRBV4-3 to TRBJ2-5, with D perhaps being TRBD1 or TRBD2 (7 bases each). From germline, CDR1 is LGHNA and CDR2 YSLEER. Trimming stripped 4 bases from V and 9 bases from J, with 21 bases between. The CDR3 runs 15 residues. The CDR3 here is CASSPNGRGQWPQYF. CDR3 DNA sequence: TGCGCCAGCAGCCCAAATGGGAGGGGGCAGTGGCCCCAGTACTTC.

This chain uses TRBV20-1 with TRBJ2-1; no clear D gene. Germline CDR1 reads DFQATT; CDR2 reads SNEGSKA (reference sequence). The CDR3 runs 13 residues. V dropped 3 bases and J dropped 0 bases, with 6 bases sitting between them. CDR3 nucleotides: TGCAGTGCTAGCGTCCCCTCCTACAATGAGCAGTTCTTC. Its protein product is CSASVPSYNEQFF.

This clonotype was seen a single time. This chain uses TRBV29-1 with TRBJ2-7; D could derive from TRBD1 or TRBD2 (5 bases each). V lost 5 bases to trimming and J lost 6 bases, with 20 bases between them. CDR1 and CDR2 from the germline V gene are SQVTM and ANQGSEA. The CDR3 covers 14 residues. The CDR3 region is CSVFPRDGSSEQYF. The CDR3 DNA reads TGCAGCGTTTTTCCCCGGGACGGATCATCCGAGCAGTACTTC.

The gene calls are TRBV20-1 and TRBJ2-3; 8 bases are shared with TRBD2. Germline V lookup: CDR1 DFQATT, CDR2 SNEGSKA (reference sequence). V was pared by 2 bases and J by 6 bases, with 7 bases of the junction left unmatched. The CDR3 is 14 amino acids. The CDR3 spells CSARPTSGRDTQYF. Here the CDR3 DNA reads TGCAGTGCTAGACCCACTAGCGGTAGGGATACGCAGTATTTT.

V gene TRBV7-2 combines with J gene TRBJ2-4; TRBD1 matches at 7 bases. The end of the DNA fits TRBJ2-7 better, so the J call may be wrong. There are 14 residues in the CDR3. Germline V gene lookup returns CDR1 SGHTA and CDR2 FQGNSA. DNA of the CDR3: TGTGCCAGCAGCACTGGACAGGCCCCCTACGAGCAGTACTTC. Its protein product is CASSTGQAPYEQYF.

The chain links TRBV28 to TRBJ2-1, with 7 bases fitting TRBD2. This CDR3 region has 13 residues. V lost 6 bases and J lost 7; bases outside the gene matches: 6. The germline gives CDR1 MDHEN, CDR2 SYDVKM. The CDR3 sequence: CASRPPGGNEQFF. The CDR3 nucleotides are TGTGCCAGCAGACCCCCGGGGGGAAATGAGCAGTTCTTC.

J is TRBJ2-1 and V is TRBV3-1; D may be TRBD2 (5 bases). This CDR3 is built from 14 residues. V lost 2 bases, J lost 10 bases, and 15 bases lay in between. Germline CDR1 is LGHDT and CDR2 is YNNKEL (reference sequence). The CDR3 spells CASSQLATSYEQFF. DNA for the CDR3: TGTGCCAGCAGCCAACTAGCAACCTCCTACGAGCAGTTCTTC.

This chain joins TRBV7-2 and TRBJ2-4; 11 bases are shared with TRBD2. The V segment lost 1 base and the J segment 6 bases; nucleotides outside the gene matches: 5. CDR3 size: 16 residues. CDR1 is SGHTA, CDR2 FQGNSA, per germline. DNA for the CDR3: TGTGCCAGCAGCTTAGGATCTAGCGGGGGGACAAACATTCAGTACTTC. Encoded protein: CASSLGSSGGTNIQYF.

This clonotype was seen a single time. The gene calls are TRBV4-2 and TRBJ1-2; D unclear. The CDR3 contains 13 residues. Germline-derived CDR1 and CDR2 are LGHNA and YNFKEQ. V was shortened by 4 bases and J by 5 bases, with 11 bases between the two germline ends. The CDR3 bases are TGTGCCAGCAGCCCAGAGGTCGGATATGGCTACACCTTC. Protein sequence: CASSPEVGYGYTF.

About this clonotype: One end of the junction is discordant with germline, which a read error may explain. The chain combines TRBV6-2 or TRBV6-3 with TRBJ2-6, with D tentatively TRBD1 (5 bases). The CDR3 runs 14 residues. CDR1 MNHEY and CDR2 SVGEGT come from the germline V gene. CDR3 in amino acids: CTSSYSSGADVLTF. The CDR3 DNA sequence: TGTACCAGCAGTTACAGCTCTGGGGCCGACGTCCTGACTTTC.

The V and J genes are TRBV20-1 and TRBJ2-2, with D unclear. Germline lookup yields CDR1 DFQATT and CDR2 SNEGSKA (reference sequence). This CDR3 is built from 14 residues. Trimming stripped 0 bases from V and 5 bases from J, with 10 bases between. In DNA form, the CDR3 reads TGCAGTGCTAGAGATCCCCCAGCAACCGGGGAGCTGTTTTTT. This sequence encodes CSARDPPATGELFF.

This chain joins TRBV4-2 and TRBJ2-5, with TRBD2 identical over 7 bases. V was clipped by 1 base and J by 2 bases; unmatched bases: 10. Germline assignment: CDR1 LGHNA and CDR2 YNFKEQ. This CDR3 comprises 17 residues. The CDR3 DNA is TGTGCCAGCAGCCAAGGAGGGCTAGCGGACTTTCAAGAGACCCAGTACTTC. This encodes CASSQGGLADFQETQYF.

This clonotype was counted only a few times. The chain has TRBV3-1 and TRBJ1-2; D remains ambiguous. CDR1 and CDR2 (germline): LGHDT, YNNKEL (reference sequence). The V end lost 1 base, the J end lost 4 bases, and 7 bases lay between the germline ends. The CDR3 runs 13 residues. CDR3 loop: CASSQGAVYGYTF. For the CDR3, the DNA is TGTGCCAGCAGCCAAGGGGCGGTCTATGGCTACACCTTC.

V is TRBV12-3 or TRBV12-4 and J is TRBJ1-2; D uncertain. The CDR3 loop spans 12 amino acids. Trimming took off 2 bases at V and 4 bases at J, with 5 bases between the two ends. The CDR3 is CASSLHPYGYTF. The CDR3 DNA reads as TGTGCCAGCAGTTTACATCCCTATGGCTACACCTTC.

The rearrangement uses TRBV7-9 and TRBJ2-3; TRBD2 aligns across 8 bases. The CDR3 has 17 amino acids. CDR1 and CDR2 from the germline V gene are SEHNR and FQNEAQ (reference sequence). Germline trimming cut 3 bases from V and 0 bases from J; bases unmatched to any gene: 8. The chain's CDR3 is CASSFLPAGGSTDTQYF. The CDR3 bases are TGTGCCAGCAGCTTTCTTCCCGCGGGGGGTAGCACAGATACGCAGTATTTT. The whole variable domain, remainder taken from reference TRBV7-9 and TRBJ2-3, is DTGVSQNPRHKITKRGQNVTFRCDPISEHNRLYWYRQTLGQGPEFLTYFQNEAQLEKSRLLSDRFSAERPKGSFSTLEIQRTEQGDSAMYLCASSFLPAGGSTDTQYFGPGTRLTVL.

The table lists this clonotype with a few counts. The J gene is TRBJ1-2, the V gene TRBV3-1; 8 positions match TRBD1. Unmatched junction bases numbered 13, after V lost 4 bases and J lost 6 bases. Germline lookup yields CDR1 LGHDT and CDR2 YNNKEL (reference sequence). There are 16 residues in the CDR3. CDR3 amino acids: CASSPWTGSGNNGYTF. In DNA, the CDR3 is TGTGCCAGCAGCCCCTGGACAGGGTCGGGTAATAATGGCTACACCTTC.

V and J are TRBV20-1 and TRBJ1-5; no definite D call. Germline CDR1 is DFQATT and CDR2 is SNEGSKA (reference sequence). V was cut by 3 bases and J by 1 base, with 16 bases left in between. This CDR3 is 16 amino acids long. CDR3 nucleotide sequence: TGCAGTGCTAGCGGTAGGAGGGCAGCAAGCAATCAGCCCCAGCATTTT. Protein product: CSASGRRAASNQPQHF.

The CDR3 nucleotides read TGCAGTGGAGGACAGGGGATCTATGGCTACACCTTC. It is translated as CSGGQGIYGYTF. This chain connects TRBV20-1 to TRBJ1-2; TRBD1 matches at 9 bases. Germline V gives CDR1 DFQATT, CDR2 SNEGSKA (reference sequence). CDR3 length equals 12 residues. The V gene end was trimmed by 7 bases and the J gene end by 4 bases; junction bases not matched to a gene: 4.

The gene calls are TRBV10-3 and TRBJ2-5, with D possibly being TRBD1 or TRBD2 (5 bases each). This CDR3 has 14 residues. CDR1 is ENHRY and CDR2 is SYGVKD in the germline V gene. Between the trimmed V and J ends, which lost 6 bases and 5 bases, there was a span of 16 bases. The CDR3 nucleotides read TGTGCCATCAGAGATGACAGAGGGTTGGAGACCCAGTACTTC. This encodes CAIRDDRGLETQYF.

The J gene is TRBJ1-2, the V gene TRBV25-1; maybe TRBD1 (5 bases). V gave up 2 bases and J gave up 6 bases, with 13 bases separating them. The germline CDR1 and CDR2 sequences are MGHDK and SYGVNS. This CDR3 has 14 residues. The CDR3 region is CASSEAGRVNGYTF. The CDR3 DNA reads as TGTGCCAGCAGTGAAGCCGGCAGGGTAAATGGCTACACCTTC.

V gene TRBV5-1 combines with J gene TRBJ1-2, with a possible D match to TRBD1 (5 bases). The germline V and J ends were trimmed by 4 bases and 3 bases, with 19 bases remaining between them. The germline V gene has CDR1 SGHRS and CDR2 YFSETQ. The CDR3 loop spans 16 amino acids. The CDR3 spells CASSPSEGLTDYGYTF. As DNA, the CDR3 is TGCGCCAGCAGCCCCTCGGAGGGGCTCACTGACTATGGCTACACCTTC. Drawing the rest from reference TRBV5-1 and TRBJ1-2, the complete variable domain is KAGVTQTPRYLIKTRGQQVTLSCSPISGHRSVSWYQQTPGQGLQFLFEYFSETQRNKGNFPGRFSGRQFSNSRSEMNVSTLELGDSALYLCASSPSEGLTDYGYTFGSGTRLTVV.

V usage is TRBV15 and J usage is TRBJ2-6, with D possibly called TRBD1 or TRBD2 (6 bases each). V dropped 1 base and J dropped 4 bases, with 17 bases sitting between them. Germline-derived CDR1 and CDR2 are LNHNV and YYDKDF (reference sequence). The CDR3 consists of 18 residues. In DNA form, the CDR3 reads TGTGCCACCAGCAGAGGTTCCGGGGGCTTAGGAGGGGCCAACGTCCTGACTTTC. It is translated as CATSRGSGGLGGANVLTF.

The chain is built from TRBV7-3 and TRBJ2-3, with D uncertain. The CDR3 spans 15 residues. The V end was cut by 1 base, the J end by 0 bases, with 8 bases between. CDR1 and CDR2 from the germline V gene are SGHTA and FQGTGA. The CDR3 DNA is TGTGCCAGCAGCTTAAATCCGTTTAGCACAGATACGCAGTATTTT. It encodes CASSLNPFSTDTQYF.

This chain links TRBV3-1 with TRBJ2-7, with 15 nucleotides matching TRBD2. The V segment lost 2 bases and the J segment 3 bases; nucleotides outside the gene matches: 8. CDR1 is LGHDT and CDR2 is YNNKEL in the germline V gene (reference sequence). The CDR3 is made up of 18 amino acids. In nucleotides, the CDR3 is TGTGCCAGCAGCCAATTGCGGGGGACTAGCGGGGGGAGCTACGAGCAGTACTTC. It translates to CASSQLRGTSGGSYEQYF.

V is TRBV7-8 and J is TRBJ2-1, with no clear D. This CDR3 has 13 amino acids. Trimming left V 2 bases short and J 12 bases short, with 14 bases between. Germline lookup yields CDR1 SGHVS and CDR2 FQNEAQ. The CDR3 DNA reads TGTGCCAGCAGCTTACCACCCGTGAACATGCAGTTCTTC. Translating gives CASSLPPVNMQFF. The entire variable domain, with the rest obtained from reference TRBV7-8 and TRBJ2-1, is as follows: GAGVSQSPRYKVAKRGQDVALRCDPISGHVSLFWYQQALGQGPEFLTYFQNEAQLDKSGLPSDRFFAERPEGSVSTLKIQRTQQEDSAVYLCASSLPPVNMQFFGPGTRLTVL.

V gene TRBV30 combines with J gene TRBJ1-4; possibly TRBD1 for D (6 bases). The ends were cut back, 4 bases at V and 8 bases at J, with 20 bases in the middle. The CDR3 covers 15 residues. Germline V CDR1 and CDR2: GTSNPN, SVGIG (reference sequence). The CDR3 bases are TGTGCCTGGATAAGTCCCGGGGGGCCCCGGGAAAAACTGTTTTTT. Translated, it gives CAWISPGGPREKLFF. Variable domain in full (rest from reference TRBV30 and TRBJ1-4): SQTIHQWPATLVQPVGSPLSLECTVEGTSNPNLYWYRQAAGRGLQLLFYSVGIGQISSEVPQNLSASRPQDRQFILSSKKLLLSDSGFYLCAWISPGGPREKLFFGSGTQLSVL.

J is TRBJ2-4 and V is TRBV28; no reliable D call. The CDR3 contains 15 residues. The ends were cut back, 5 bases at V and 0 bases at J, with 11 bases in the middle. Germline V gene lookup returns CDR1 MDHEN and CDR2 SYDVKM. CDR3 region: CASSAPTLAKNIQYF. The CDR3 DNA follows: TGTGCCAGCAGTGCCCCAACCTTAGCCAAAAACATTCAGTACTTC.

This chain connects TRBV7-2 to TRBJ1-5; weak D call: TRBD1 (5 bases). V was pared by 1 base and J by 0 bases, with 16 bases between. CDR1 is SGHTA and CDR2 is FQGNSA in the germline V gene. There are 18 residues in the CDR3. The CDR3 bases are TGTGCCAGCAGCTTAGTCCCGGGACGTATCGATAGCAATCAGCCCCAGCATTTT. Its translation: CASSLVPGRIDSNQPQHF.